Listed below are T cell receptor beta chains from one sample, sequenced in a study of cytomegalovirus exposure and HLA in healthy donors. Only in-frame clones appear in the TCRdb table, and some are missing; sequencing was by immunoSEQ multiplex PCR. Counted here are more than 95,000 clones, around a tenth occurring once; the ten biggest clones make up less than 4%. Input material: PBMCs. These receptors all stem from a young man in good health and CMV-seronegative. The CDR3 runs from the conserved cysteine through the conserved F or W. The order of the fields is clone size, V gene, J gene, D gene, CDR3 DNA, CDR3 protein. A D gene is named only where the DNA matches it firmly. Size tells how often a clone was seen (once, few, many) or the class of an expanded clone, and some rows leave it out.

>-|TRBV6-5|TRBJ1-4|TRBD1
TGTGCCAGCAGCCGGGACAGGAAAAATGAAAAACTGTTTTTT
CASSRDRKNEKLFF
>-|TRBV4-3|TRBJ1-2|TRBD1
TGCGCCAGCAGCCAAGGTAATTTGCGCGGGACAGTCTATGGCTACACCTTC
CASSQGNLRGTVYGYTF
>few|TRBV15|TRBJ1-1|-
TGTGCCACCAGCAGCCACACCCGGGGGGCTGAAGCTTTCTTT
CATSSHTRGAEAFF
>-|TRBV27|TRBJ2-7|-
TGTGCCAGCAGTGGGGACTTCCGTACCTACGAGCAGTACTTC
CASSGDFRTYEQYF
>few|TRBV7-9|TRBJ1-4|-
TGTGCCAGCAGCCTCGGGGGGGCCGAAAAACTGTTTTTT
CASSLGGAEKLFF
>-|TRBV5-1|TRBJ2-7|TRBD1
TGCGCCAGCAGCCCCAGGACAGGGGCTGCCTACGAGCAGTACTTC
CASSPRTGAAYEQYF
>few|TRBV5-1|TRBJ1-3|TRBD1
TGCGCCAGCAGCTCGACAGGGGGCTCGGACACCATATATTTT
CASSSTGGSDTIYF
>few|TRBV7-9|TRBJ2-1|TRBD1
TGTGCCAGCACCTCTACAGGGGGCGGATATGAGCAGTTCTTC
CASTSTGGGYEQFF
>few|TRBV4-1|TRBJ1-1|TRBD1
TGCGCCAGCAGCCAAGACCGACAGGGCTTAGCTTTCTTT
CASSQDRQGLAFF
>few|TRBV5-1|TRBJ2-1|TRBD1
TGCGCCAGCAGCTTGGACAGGGGGCTGCGGGGGCATGAGCAGTTCTTC
CASSLDRGLRGHEQFF
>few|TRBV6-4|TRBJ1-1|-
TGTGCCAGCAGTGTACAGGTTAACACTGAAGCTTTCTTT
CASSVQVNTEAFF
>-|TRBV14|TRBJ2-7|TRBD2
TGTGCCAGCAGCCAAGATCCCCTAGCGGGCCCCGTCTACGAGCAGTACTTC
CASSQDPLAGPVYEQYF
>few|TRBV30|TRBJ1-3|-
TGTGCCTGGAGCGACAGGCGGTCTGGAAACACCATATATTTT
CAWSDRRSGNTIYF
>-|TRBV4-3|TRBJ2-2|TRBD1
TGCGCCAGCAGCCAAGTCGAGACAGGGGGTTTCGGGGAGCTGTTTTTT
CASSQVETGGFGELFF
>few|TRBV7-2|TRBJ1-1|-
TGTGCCAGCAGCTTACAGGGGTTTGACACTGAAGCTTTCTTT
CASSLQGFDTEAFF
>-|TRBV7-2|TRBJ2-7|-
TGTGCCAGCAGCCCGCGACCCAGGGGTGGGTACGAGCAGTACTTC
CASSPRPRGGYEQYF
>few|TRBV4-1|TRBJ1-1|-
TGCGCCAGTAATCGGGGGGTACCATCCCTCATGAACACTGAAGCTTTCTTT
CASNRGVPSLMNTEAFF
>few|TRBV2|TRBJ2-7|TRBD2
TGTGCCAGCAGCCAGGATGCTAGCGGGGGGGCCTACGAGCAGTACTTC
CASSQDASGGAYEQYF
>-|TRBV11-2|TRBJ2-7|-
TGTGCCAGCAGCTTAGGTTTAGACTACGAGCAGTACTTC
CASSLGLDYEQYF
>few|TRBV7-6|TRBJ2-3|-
TGTGCCAGCAGCTCGCAACTGACTAGTGTGGTAGATACGCAGTATTTT
CASSSQLTSVVDTQYF
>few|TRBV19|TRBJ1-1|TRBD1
TGTGCCAGTAGTATAGGACAGGGTGACACTGAAGCTTTCTTT
CASSIGQGDTEAFF
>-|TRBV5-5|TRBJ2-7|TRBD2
TGTGCCAGCAGCCCAACCGGGACTAGCGGGACCCACGAGCAGTACTTC
CASSPTGTSGTHEQYF
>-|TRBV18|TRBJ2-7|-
TGTGCCAGCTCGGACACAGCCTACGAGCAGTACTTC
CASSDTAYEQYF
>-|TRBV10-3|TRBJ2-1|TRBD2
TGTGCCATCAGGGGGGGGACTAGCTCCTACAATGAGCAGTTCTTC
CAIRGGTSSYNEQFF
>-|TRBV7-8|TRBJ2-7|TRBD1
TGTGCCAGCAGCTTCATCAGAGCCGGGACAGCCTACGAGCAGTACTTC
CASSFIRAGTAYEQYF
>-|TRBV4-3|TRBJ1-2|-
TGCGCCAGCAGCCAACTAGGGGGTGACTATGGCTACACCTTC
CASSQLGGDYGYTF
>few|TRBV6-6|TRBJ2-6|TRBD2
TGTGCCAGCAGTTACGGGGGGGGTCCGTCCAACGTCCTGACTTTC
CASSYGGGPSNVLTF
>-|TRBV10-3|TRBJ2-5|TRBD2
TGTGCCATCAGTGGCGGGGGGGAGACCCAGTACTTC
CAISGGGETQYF
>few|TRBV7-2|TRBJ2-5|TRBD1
TGTGCCAGCAGCTTATCCGGGACAGGTCGGGAGACCCAGTACTTC
CASSLSGTGRETQYF
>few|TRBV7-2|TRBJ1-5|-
TGTGCCAGCAGGTCGGGTCCGGACAATCAGCCCCAGCATTTT
CASRSGPDNQPQHF
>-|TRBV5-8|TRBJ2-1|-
TGTGCCAGCAGCCCGGAGGGGGCGGAACTAGGGAATGAGCAGTTCTTC
CASSPEGAELGNEQFF